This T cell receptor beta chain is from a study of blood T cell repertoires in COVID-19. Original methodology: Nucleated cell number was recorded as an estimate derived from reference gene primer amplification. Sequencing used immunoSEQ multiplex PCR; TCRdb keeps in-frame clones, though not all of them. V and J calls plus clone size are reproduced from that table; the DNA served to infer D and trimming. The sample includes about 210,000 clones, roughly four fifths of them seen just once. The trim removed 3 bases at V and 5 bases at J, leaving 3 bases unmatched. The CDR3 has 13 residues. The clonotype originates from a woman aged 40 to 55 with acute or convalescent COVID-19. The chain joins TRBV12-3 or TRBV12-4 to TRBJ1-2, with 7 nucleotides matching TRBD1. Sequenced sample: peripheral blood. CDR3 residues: CASSLNRGYGYTF. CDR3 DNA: TGTGCCAGCAGTTTGAACAGGGGATATGGCTACACCTTC.